Listed here is a single TCR beta chain. An end of the junction differs from the germline gene, which may be a read error. CDR1 is LNHDA, CDR2 SQIVND, per germline (reference sequence). The CDR3 has 15 residues. This sample was included in a study of T cells in localized non-small cell lung cancer. Assay used: immunoSEQ multiplex PCR; TCRdb lists only in-frame clones, some missing. The sample includes 40,000 or so clones, about 76% of them seen just once. V is TRBV19 and J is TRBJ2-1; D might be TRBD1 or TRBD2, each matching 5 bases. Sequencing was performed on peripheral blood mononuclear cells, taken before any cancer treatment. The receptor was isolated from a male donor older than 55 with stage II lung adenocarcinoma. CDR3 sequence (DNA): TGTGCCAGCAGTAGAGACAGATACAGCGAGGGTGAGCAGTTCTTC. Amino acid sequence: CASSRDRYSEGEQFF.